This passage covers 8 T cell receptor beta chains from one sample sequenced in a study of control samples from healthy donors and cancer patients. Sequencing used immunoSEQ multiplex PCR; TCRdb keeps in-frame clones, though not all of them. In the table there are under 150,000 clones, about nine tenths of which are singletons. Material for sequencing was blood. The receptors originated from a woman in her 30s in good health.

The chain employs TRBV11-1 and TRBJ2-5; 7 bases agree with TRBD1. CDR1 and CDR2 (germline): SGHAT, FQDESV (reference sequence). This CDR3 has 13 residues. J was trimmed by 3 bases and V by 5 bases; bases with no gene match: 3. The CDR3 region is CASSRDSEETQYF. CDR3 DNA: TGTGCCAGCAGCAGGGACAGTGAAGAGACCCAGTACTTC. The variable domain in full, with the rest retrieved from reference TRBV11-1 and TRBJ2-5, is EAEVAQSPRYKITEKSQAVAFWCDPISGHATLYWYRQILGQGPELLVQFQDESVVDDSQLPKDRFSAERLKGVDSTLKIQPAELGDSAMYLCASSRDSEETQYFGPGTRLLVL.

A single count supports this clone. The chain links TRBV9 to TRBJ2-7; 8 bases are a match to TRBD1. CDR3 length: 16 amino acids. J lost 3 bases, V lost 4 bases, and 12 bases had no gene match. In germline, CDR1 is SGDLS, CDR2 YYNGEE. The CDR3: CASSPFIQGGYYEQYF. CDR3 coding DNA: TGTGCCAGCAGCCCGTTCATACAGGGGGGATACTACGAGCAGTACTTC.

The V call is TRBV20-1, the J call TRBJ1-5, with a weak D call TRBD1 (5 bases). The CDR3 totals 14 residues. Deletions cut 3 bases from V and 4 bases from J, with 13 bases between. Per germline, CDR1 DFQATT and CDR2 SNEGSKA (reference sequence). CDR3 nucleotide sequence: TGCAGTGCTAGTCGGGGCCTTGCAAATCAGCCCCAGCATTTT. Encoded protein: CSASRGLANQPQHF.

The chain recombines TRBV19 with TRBJ1-2, with 7 bases identical to TRBD1. CDR3 length equals 16 residues. Germline V CDR1 and CDR2: LNHDA, SQIVND (reference sequence). V shed 7 bases, J shed 4 bases, and the junction held 15 bases outside the gene matches. The CDR3: CASTPSRTGNVYGYTF. In DNA, the CDR3 is TGTGCCAGTACCCCGTCCCGGACAGGTAACGTCTATGGCTACACCTTC.

The chain combines TRBV30 with TRBJ2-7; 7 bases fit TRBD2. This CDR3 has 15 amino acids. J gave up 4 bases and V 0 bases, and 9 bases lay outside the gene matches. Germline V lookup: CDR1 GTSNPN, CDR2 SVGIG (reference sequence). The CDR3 sequence: CAWSVPREGRYEQYF. CDR3 nucleotides: TGTGCCTGGAGTGTACCGAGGGAGGGCCGTTACGAGCAGTACTTC. Supplemented by reference TRBV30 and TRBJ2-7, the full variable domain reads SQTIHQWPATLVQPVGSPLSLECTVEGTSNPNLYWYRQAAGRGLQLLFYSVGIGQISSEVPQNLSASRPQDRQFILSSKKLLLSDSGFYLCAWSVPREGRYEQYFGPGTRLTVT.

The V gene is TRBV24-1, the J gene TRBJ2-1, with D tentatively TRBD1 (5 bases). Germline values: CDR1 KGHDR, CDR2 SFDVKD. V was pared by 4 bases and J by 0 bases, with 12 bases between. CDR3 size: 16 residues. In DNA form, the CDR3 reads TGTGCCACCAGTGACGATGGACAAAGCTCCTACAATGAGCAGTTCTTC. Translation gives CATSDDGQSSYNEQFF.

The rearrangement uses TRBV4-1 and TRBJ2-1; maybe TRBD2 (7 bases). The CDR3 loop spans 13 amino acids. Between the trimmed V and J ends, which lost 4 bases and 8 bases, there was a span of 12 bases. CDR1 MGHRA and CDR2 YSYEKL come from the germline V gene. In DNA form, the CDR3 reads TGCGCCAGCAGCCGAGAGGGGGGGTATGAGCAGTTCTTC. This translates into CASSREGGYEQFF.

This clone came up a few times. The V gene is TRBV28, the J gene TRBJ2-3; 14 bases align to TRBD2. With V trimmed by 0 bases and J by 4 bases, 0 bases remained unmatched. The CDR3 is made up of 16 amino acids. The V gene's germline CDR1 is MDHEN and CDR2 SYDVKM. CDR3 protein: CASSLWGLAGADTQYF. DNA of the CDR3: TGTGCCAGCAGTTTATGGGGACTAGCGGGAGCAGATACGCAGTATTTT.